The rows below give T cell receptor beta chains drawn from one sample of a study of cytomegalovirus exposure and HLA in healthy donors. Profiled with immunoSEQ multiplex PCR; TCRdb holds only in-frame clones, not every one. Among about 79,000 clones listed, roughly two thirds were seen once. Input material: PBMCs. The origin of the receptors is a woman aged 45-60 years in good health and CMV-seropositive. CDR3s include the opening cysteine and the closing phenylalanine or tryptophan. A D gene is named only where the DNA matches it firmly. The listing skips clone size in some rows; elsewhere it reads once, few, many or a size class.

.,.,TRBJ1-4,TRBV28,TGTGCCAGCAGACCAGACAGGTTGAATGAAAAACTGTTTTTT,CASRPDRLNEKLFF
.,.,TRBJ1-6,TRBV27,TGTGCCAGCAGTCTGGAGGCAACATGGAATTCACCCCTCCACTTT,CASSLEATWNSPLHF
once,TRBD2,TRBJ2-5,TRBV5-1,TGCGCCAGCAGCTTGGGACCTCCGACTAGCGGGGGGCAAGAGACCCAGTACTTC,CASSLGPPTSGGQETQYF
.,TRBD1,TRBJ2-1,TRBV7-9,TGTTCCAGCAGCGCGCAGGGGGATGAGCAGTTCTTC,CSSSAQGDEQFF
few,.,TRBJ1-2,TRBV16,TGTGCCAGCAGCCAGAGCCGCTATGGCTACACCTTC,CASSQSRYGYTF
.,TRBD2,TRBJ2-1,TRBV5-1,TGCGCCAGCGATAGCGGGGGGGCCCCTGAGCAGTTCTTC,CASDSGGAPEQFF
.,.,TRBJ2-1,TRBV18,TGTGCCAGCTCCATGGGGGGACCTTCCTACAATGAGCAGTTCTTC,CASSMGGPSYNEQFF
once,.,TRBJ1-4,TRBV14,TGTGCCAGCAGCCAAGAGGAAGGGAGTAGGCCAGAAAAACTGTTTTTT,CASSQEEGSRPEKLFF
.,.,TRBJ1-1,TRBV7-8,TGTGCCAGCAGCTTAAGGGGACGACAGGAAGCCTCCCTTGAAGCTTTCTTT,CASSLRGRQEASLEAFF
few,.,TRBJ1-3,TRBV6-6,TGTGCCAGCAGTTACGCGGGGCCCACTGGAAACACCATATATTTT,CASSYAGPTGNTIYF
.,TRBD1,TRBJ1-2,TRBV30,TGTGCCTTCGAACTCGACAGGGTTTTTGGTTATGGCTACACCTTC,CAFELDRVFGYGYTF
few,TRBD1,TRBJ1-2,TRBV14,TGTGCCAGCAGCCAAGGGGACAGGGGGAAAGGAGGTAACTATGGCTACACCTTC,CASSQGDRGKGGNYGYTF
.,.,TRBJ1-2,TRBV7-9,TGTGCCAGCAGCCAACAGAGCCCGTCGGGCTACACCTTC,CASSQQSPSGYTF
medium-sized,TRBD1,TRBJ2-7,TRBV5-6,TGTGCCAGCAGCTTGGGGGGACAGGGTATGTACGAGCAGTACTTC,CASSLGGQGMYEQYF